There are a few counts of the clone carrying this TCR beta chain. Its matching antigen is unknown. Primers included in the PCR were 60 Vbeta and 13 Jbeta primers. Clones were sequenced by immunoSEQ multiplex PCR, and TCRdb holds only the in-frame ones, with some missing. The sample holds some 80,000 clones, roughly 65% seen once. This record comes from a study of cytomegalovirus exposure and HLA in healthy donors. Study results and caveats: Reports described diagnosis of cytomegalovirus status by the classifier as highly specific and sensitive.

The germline CDR1 and CDR2 sequences are GTSNPN and SVGIG (reference sequence). The CDR3 consists of 16 residues. Losses at the gene ends were 1 base for V and 4 bases for J; bases not matched to a gene: 5. The V and J genes are TRBV30 and TRBJ2-2, with 11 nucleotides matching TRBD1. The clonotype originates from a male donor in good health and CMV-seropositive. Sequenced input: PBMCs. The CDR3 DNA follows: TGTGCCTGGAGTGCTCCCGGGACAGGGGGCACCGGGGAGCTGTTTTTT. Translated, it gives CAWSAPGTGGTGELFF.